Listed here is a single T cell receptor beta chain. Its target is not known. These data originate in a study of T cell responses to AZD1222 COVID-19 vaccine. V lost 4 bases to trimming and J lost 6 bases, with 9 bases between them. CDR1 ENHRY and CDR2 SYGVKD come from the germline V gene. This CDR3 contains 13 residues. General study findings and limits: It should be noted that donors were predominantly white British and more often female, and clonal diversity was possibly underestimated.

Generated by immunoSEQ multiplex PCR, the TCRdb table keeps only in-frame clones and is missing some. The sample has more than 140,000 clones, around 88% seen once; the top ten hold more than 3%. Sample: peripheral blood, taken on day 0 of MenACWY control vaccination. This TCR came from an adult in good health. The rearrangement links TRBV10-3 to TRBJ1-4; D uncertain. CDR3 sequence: CAISVEQYEKLFF. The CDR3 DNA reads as TGTGCCATCAGTGTTGAACAGTATGAAAAACTGTTTTTT.